A selection of T cell receptor beta chains follows, all from one sample in a study of shared clonotypes between healthy human individuals. The data were produced by immunoSEQ multiplex PCR, yet TCRdb's version contains in-frame clones alone and is incomplete. Of about 520,000 clones listed, around 80% are singletons. The sequenced sample consisted of PBMCs. The receptors were gathered from a woman aged 40 to 50 in good health. Some clones in this sample may be carry-over from other donors' samples. Both conserved end residues are part of each CDR3. The D gene is left open where the match is weak. Size is omitted from some rows. Given values are once, few, many or a class for expanded clones.

size,V,D,J,length,DNA,CDR3
NA,TRBV18,TRBD2,TRBJ2-7,14,TGTGCCAGCTCACAAGCGGGAGGGCGGTACGAGCAGTACTTC,CASSQAGGRYEQYF
NA,TRBV10-3,NA,TRBJ2-5,12,TGTGCCATCAGTGAGTTCCAAGAGACCCAGTACTTC,CAISEFQETQYF
few,TRBV7-9,TRBD1,TRBJ1-1,16,TGTGCCATCACCCTACTGATCAGGGGGCTGGACACTGAAGCTTTCTTT,CAITLLIRGLDTEAFF
NA,TRBV5-1,NA,TRBJ2-1,15,TGCGCCAGCAGCTTGTCCGGGGGTAGTCTGGGGGCGCGGTTCTTC,CASSLSGGSLGARFF
once,TRBV18,TRBD2,TRBJ2-3,22,TGTGCCAGCTCCCGATTGACCCAGGTTTGGGAGGTGCGGCGGGAGAATGCAGATACGCAGTATTTT,CASSRLTQVWEVRRENADTQYF
few,TRBV7-8,NA,TRBJ1-5,16,TGTGCCAGCAGCTTAGCCAGCGCGGGGGCTGGTCAGCCCCAGCATTTT,CASSLASAGAGQPQHF
NA,TRBV5-1,TRBD2,TRBJ2-1,14,TGCGCCAGCAGCTTGGCCGGGGGGGCCGATGAGCAGTTCTTC,CASSLAGGADEQFF
NA,TRBV6-5,NA,TRBJ1-5,13,TGTGCCAGCAGTTATCGACCCAATCAGCCCCAGCATTTT,CASSYRPNQPQHF
NA,TRBV5-1,NA,TRBJ1-4,16,TGCGCCAGTAACTTCCCCCCGGGACACCATAATGAAAAACTGTTTTTT,CASNFPPGHHNEKLFF
NA,TRBV23-1,TRBD2,TRBJ2-5,15,TGCGCCAGCAGTGAAAGAGCCGGGGAGGGAGAGACCCAGTACTTC,CASSERAGEGETQYF
NA,TRBV30,NA,TRBJ1-3,16,TGTGCCTGGAGTGGAAGCAGGGACTTCTCTGGAAACACCATATATTTT,CAWSGSRDFSGNTIYF
NA,TRBV19,NA,TRBJ2-1,15,TGTGCCAGTACCCACCACCTCTCCGGGGATAATGAGCAGTTCTTC,CASTHHLSGDNEQFF
NA,TRBV10-3,TRBD2,TRBJ2-3,16,TGTGCCATCAGAAAGGGACTAGCAGAATCCACAGATACGCAGTATTTT,CAIRKGLAESTDTQYF
NA,TRBV28,NA,TRBJ1-4,14,TGTGCCAGCAGTTTAGCGGCAGGAGGGGAAAAACTGTTTTTT,CASSLAAGGEKLFF
NA,TRBV7-3,TRBD1,TRBJ2-7,13,TGTGCCAGCAGCAAGGACAGGGGAGGGGAGCAGTACTTC,CASSKDRGGEQYF
NA,TRBV2,NA,TRBJ1-4,15,TGTGCCAGCAGTCCCGGTCCAGGGGATAATGAAAAACTGTTTTTT,CASSPGPGDNEKLFF
NA,TRBV5-1,TRBD2,TRBJ2-3,16,TGCGCCAGCAGAAGTGTGGGAGCGGGAGGCGCAGATACGCAGTATTTT,CASRSVGAGGADTQYF
NA,TRBV27,NA,TRBJ1-1,14,TGTGCCAGCAGTTTATCGCCGGGGAGCGCTGAAGCTTTCTTT,CASSLSPGSAEAFF
NA,TRBV2,NA,TRBJ2-6,16,TGTGCCAGCAGTCCGGGACTTGGGGCTGGGGCCAACGTCCTGACTTTC,CASSPGLGAGANVLTF
NA,TRBV19,NA,TRBJ1-5,14,TGTGCCAGTAGCCCACAGGTCAGCAATCAGCCCCAGCATTTT,CASSPQVSNQPQHF
NA,TRBV7-4,TRBD1,TRBJ1-2,12,TGTGCCAGCAGCGTCGGACAGGCTAGCTACACCTTC,CASSVGQASYTF
NA,TRBV6-1,NA,TRBJ1-6,17,TGTGCCAGCAGTGAAGCTCGGAGGGTTACCTATAATTCACCCCTCCACTTT,CASSEARRVTYNSPLHF
NA,TRBV7-9,TRBD2,TRBJ2-1,16,TGTGCCAGCAGCTTATGGCTAGCGGGAAGTTTTGATGAGCAGTTCTTC,CASSLWLAGSFDEQFF